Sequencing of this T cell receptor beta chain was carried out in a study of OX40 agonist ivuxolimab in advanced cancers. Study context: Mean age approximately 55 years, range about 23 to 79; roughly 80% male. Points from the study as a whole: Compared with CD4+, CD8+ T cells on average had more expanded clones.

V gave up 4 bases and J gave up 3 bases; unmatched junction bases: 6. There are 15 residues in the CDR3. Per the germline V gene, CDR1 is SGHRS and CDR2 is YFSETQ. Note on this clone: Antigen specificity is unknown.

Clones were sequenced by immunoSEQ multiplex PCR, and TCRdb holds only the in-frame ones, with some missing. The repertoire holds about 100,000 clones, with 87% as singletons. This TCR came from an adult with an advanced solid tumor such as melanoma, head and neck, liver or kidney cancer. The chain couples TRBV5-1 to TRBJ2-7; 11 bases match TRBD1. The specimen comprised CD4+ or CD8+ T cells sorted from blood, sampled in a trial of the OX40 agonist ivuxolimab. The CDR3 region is CASSPTGTGGYEQYF. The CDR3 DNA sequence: TGCGCCAGCAGCCCTACCGGGACAGGGGGCTACGAGCAGTACTTC. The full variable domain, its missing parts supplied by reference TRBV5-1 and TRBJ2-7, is KAGVTQTPRYLIKTRGQQVTLSCSPISGHRSVSWYQQTPGQGLQFLFEYFSETQRNKGNFPGRFSGRQFSNSRSEMNVSTLELGDSALYLCASSPTGTGGYEQYFGPGTRLTVT.